A selection of T cell receptor beta chains follows, all from one sample in a study of T cells in Graves' hyperthyroidism and ophthalmopathy. TCRdb reprocessed the multiplex PCR reads via MiXCR and lists one record per CDR3 protein. The sample yields hundreds of thousands of distinct CDR3 sequences, around 40% seen once. The specimen sequenced was blood. Source of these receptors: a woman aged 40 to 50 with Graves' hyperthyroidism. The CDR3 runs from the conserved cysteine through the conserved F or W. The D gene is left open where the match is weak. The size entry is marked missing in some rows and otherwise reads once, few, many or a size class.

J | V | size | D | CDR3 | DNA
TRBJ1-2 | TRBV6-5 | many | NA | CASSPLGAGYTF | TGTGCCAGCAGCCCCTTGGGTGCTGGCTACACCTTC
TRBJ1-2 | TRBV10-3 | NA | NA | CASSYRDGSFYGCTF | NA
TRBJ1-5 | TRBV6-5 | many | NA | CASSWGADQPQHF | TGTGCCAGCAGTTGGGGGGCGGATCAGCCCCAGCATTTT
TRBJ2-7 | TRBV29-1 | many | TRBD1 | CSVRTGVSYEQYF | TGCAGCGTAAGGACAGGGGTTTCCTACGAGCAGTACTTC
TRBJ2-2 | TRBV20-1 | many | NA | CSAPRQGGNTGELFF | TGCAGTGCCCCCAGACAGGGAGGGAACACCGGGGAGCTGTTTTTT
TRBJ2-5 | TRBV29-1 | many | NA | CSVGQLETQYF | TGCAGCGTTGGACAGCTAGAGACCCAGTACTTC
TRBJ2-2 | TRBV7-9 | NA | NA | CASSLLGSPNTGELFF | TGTGCCAGCAGCTTATTGGGGTCTCCGAACACCGGGGAGCTGTTTTTT
TRBJ1-5 | TRBV4-3 | NA | NA | CASSQDWIGQPQHF | TGCGCCAGCAGCCAAGATTGGATTGGCCAGCCCCAGCATTTT
TRBJ2-5 | TRBV7-9 | NA | TRBD1 | CASSLGTGRQETQYF | TGCGCCAGCAGCCTTGGGACAGGGAGACAAGAGACCCAGTACTTC
TRBJ1-4 | TRBV25-1 | many | NA | CASSSPPSGKKLFF | TGTGCCAGCAGCAGTCCACCTTCGGGAAAAAAACTGTTTTTT
TRBJ1-1 | TRBV7-9 | NA | TRBD1 | CASSQGGTRNTEAFF | TGCGCCAGCAGCCAAGGGGGCACTAGGAACACTGAAGCTTTCTTT
TRBJ1-1 | TRBV12-3/TRBV12-4 | few | NA | CASTLRLQHTFMNTEAFF | TGTGCCAGCACTTTACGGTTACAGCACACCTTCATGAACACTGAAGCTTTCTTT
TRBJ2-3 | TRBV24-1 | NA | TRBD1 | CATSGSTGSFPDTQYF | TGTGCCACCAGTGGTTCGACAGGGAGTTTTCCAGATACGCAGTATTTT
TRBJ1-5 | TRBV9 | NA | TRBD1 | CASSQTGQADQPQHF | TGTGCCAGCAGCCAGACGGGACAGGCAGATCAGCCCCAGCATTTT
TRBJ1-5 | TRBV7-9 | NA | NA | CASSLRGVDQPQHF | TGTGCCAGCAGCTTGCGGGGGGTGGATCAGCCCCAGCATTTT
TRBJ1-1 | TRBV19 | once | TRBD1 | CASRPTGGVSEAFF | TGTGCCAGTAGACCGACAGGGGGCGTCTCTGAAGCTTTCTTT
TRBJ2-5 | TRBV29-1 | many | NA | CSVGGVEGETQYF | TGCAGCGTTGGGGGGGTTGAAGGCGAGACCCAGTACTTC
TRBJ2-7 | TRBV6-5 | NA | NA | CASSWGPGSDYEQYF | TGTGCCAGCAGTTGGGGACCGGGGTCAGACTACGAGCAGTACTTC
TRBJ2-7 | TRBV4-3 | NA | NA | CASSQDGGATYEQYF | TGCGCCAGCAGCCAAGATGGCGGAGCGACCTACGAGCAGTACTTC
TRBJ1-6 | TRBV7-2 | many | NA | CASSFSLDSNSPLHF | NA
TRBJ2-5 | TRBV29-1 | NA | NA | CSVRKGDF | TGCAGCGTACGGAAGGGGGACTTC
TRBJ1-5 | TRBV15 | many | NA | CATSRDRRFNQPQHF | TGTGCCACCAGCAGAGATAGACGTTTCAATCAGCCCCAGCATTTT
TRBJ1-3 | TRBV6-1 | few | NA | CASSISTGVRNTIYF | TGTGCCAGCAGTATCTCCACGGGAGTACGAAACACCATATATTTT
TRBJ2-7 | TRBV3-1 | many | NA | CASSQGVEKPALF | TGTGCCAGCAGCCAAGGGGTAGAAAAACCCGCATTGTTC
TRBJ1-2 | TRBV11-2 | NA | TRBD1 | CASSQGQGAYGYTF | TGCGCCAGCAGCCAGGGACAGGGGGCCTATGGCTACACCTTC
TRBJ2-7 | TRBV2 | NA | TRBD2 | CASRGASGYNEQYF | TGTGCCAGTCGTGGAGCTAGCGGCTACAATGAGCAGTACTTC
TRBJ1-2 | TRBV11-3 | many | NA | CASSTSGTLNYGYTF | TGTGCCAGCAGCACCTCCGGGACACTTAACTATGGCTACACCTTC
TRBJ2-2 | TRBV4-3 | once | TRBD1 | CASSQGGTGWGTGELFF | TGCGCCAGCAGCCAAGGCGGGACAGGTTGGGGGACCGGGGAGCTGTTTTTT
TRBJ1-1 | TRBV25-1 | NA | TRBD1 | CASSRGGQGRGEAFF | TGTGCCAGCAGTCGGGGGGGACAGGGGAGGGGGGAAGCTTTCTTT
TRBJ1-2 | TRBV30 | once | NA | CAWSFGVSSYGYTF | TGTGCCTGGAGCTTCGGGGTCTCCTCCTATGGCTACACCTTC
TRBJ1-1 | TRBV3-1 | NA | TRBD1 | CASSPTDRGTEAFF | TGTGCCAGCAGCCCCACCGACAGGGGGACTGAAGCTTTCTTT
TRBJ1-2 | TRBV19 | NA | TRBD1 | CASRRRDRTYGYTF | TGTGCCAGTAGGCGCCGGGACAGGACCTATGGCTACACCTTC
TRBJ2-7 | TRBV7-8 | many | TRBD1 | CASRKGGQGGPYEQYF | TGTGCCAGCAGGAAAGGGGGACAGGGGGGTCCCTACGAGCAGTACTTC
TRBJ1-4 | TRBV29-1 | NA | NA | CSVEWAMEKLFF | TGCAGCGTTGAATGGGCCATGGAAAAACTGTTTTTT
TRBJ1-2 | TRBV7-8 | many | TRBD1 | CASSQTGSYGYTF | TGTGCCAGCAGCCAGACAGGGAGCTATGGCTACACCTTC
TRBJ1-5 | TRBV10-3 | many | TRBD1 | CAIRTGPDQPQHF | TGTGCCATCAGGACAGGGCCGGATCAGCCCCAGCATTTT
TRBJ1-2 | TRBV7-6 | many | NA | CASSLDPGPNDRGYTF | TGTGCCAGCAGCTTAGACCCGGGACCCAACGACCGGGGCTACACCTTC
TRBJ1-1 | TRBV29-1 | NA | NA | CSVEDSAGPEAFF | TGCAGCGTTGAAGATTCGGCAGGGCCTGAAGCTTTCTTT
TRBJ2-2 | TRBV7-2 | few | NA | CASSQETDVTGELFF | TGTGCCAGCAGCCAAGAGACAGACGTTACCGGGGAGCTGTTTTTT
TRBJ2-2 | TRBV10-3 | NA | NA | CAISEVGANGELFF | TGTGCCATCAGTGAAGTGGGAGCTAACGGGGAGCTGTTTTTT
TRBJ1-1 | TRBV13 | many | NA | CASSPFETGTVNTEAFF | TGTGCCAGCAGCCCGTTCGAGACGGGGACGGTGAACACTGAAGCTTTCTTT
TRBJ1-1 | TRBV7-3 | many | NA | CASSLTAGSDTEAFF | TGTGCCAGCAGCTTAACCGCAGGGTCGGACACTGAAGCTTTCTTT